These 22 T cell receptor beta chains share one sample of origin, sequenced in a study of blood T cell repertoires in COVID-19. TCRdb's copy holds only in-frame clones and misses some; the assay was immunoSEQ multiplex PCR. The sample lists about 200,000 clones; roughly four fifths were seen once. Input material: PBMCs or T cells enriched from blood (not recorded which). Receptor source: a man aged 35 to 55 who had recovered from COVID-19.

The V gene is TRBV18, the J gene TRBJ2-2, with D tentatively TRBD2 (5 bases). From germline, CDR1 is KGHSH and CDR2 LQKENI. Trimming cost V 2 bases and J 8 bases, with 15 bases left between them. The CDR3 has 15 residues. This chain's CDR3 is CASSPAGLPGGELFF. The CDR3 region has the DNA TGTGCCAGCTCACCAGCGGGCCTCCCGGGAGGGGAGCTGTTTTTT.

This clone was observed a few times. This chain connects TRBV7-6 to TRBJ2-1, with D unresolved. The CDR3 spans 14 residues. Germline values: CDR1 SGHVS, CDR2 FNYEAQ. V was clipped by 3 bases and J by 10 bases, with 16 bases between them. CDR3 amino acids: CASSLPIPYAEQFF. The DNA for the CDR3 is TGTGCCAGCAGCTTGCCTATTCCCTATGCCGAGCAGTTCTTC.

CDR3 DNA: TGTGCCAGCAGTCCAAGCGGGAACCAAGAGACCCAGTACTTC. Its translation: CASSPSGNQETQYF. The chain uses TRBV6-5 and TRBJ2-5, with 7 positions matching TRBD2. This CDR3 comprises 14 residues. V gave up 5 bases and J gave up 0 bases; unmatched junction bases: 3. Per the germline V gene, CDR1 is MNHEY and CDR2 is SVGAGI.

This chain uses TRBV6-5 with TRBJ1-2, with TRBD1 identical over 11 bases. After removal of 6 bases from V and 2 bases from J, the junction contained 5 bases not matched to a gene. Looked up from germline, CDR1 is MNHEY and CDR2 is SVGAGI. The CDR3 is 15 residues long. The CDR3, as DNA: TGTGCCAGCAGCCAGGGGACAGGGGGAAACTATGGCTACACCTTC. Protein product: CASSQGTGGNYGYTF.

The rearrangement uses TRBV19 and TRBJ1-2; no clear D. The CDR3 has 13 residues. The germline gives CDR1 LNHDA, CDR2 SQIVND (reference sequence). Trimming removed 3 bases from V and 5 bases from J, with 10 bases in between. The CDR3 DNA reads as TGTGCCAGTAGTATGACACAGCTATATGGCTACACCTTC. Translation gives CASSMTQLYGYTF.

The chain has TRBV24-1 and TRBJ1-2; no firm D call. The CDR3 runs 13 residues. Trimming cost V 5 bases and J 4 bases, with 10 bases left between them. Per germline, CDR1 KGHDR and CDR2 SFDVKD. DNA of the CDR3: TGTGCCACCAGTGGGAAAGAGGCCTATGGCTACACCTTC. Translated, it gives CATSGKEAYGYTF.

The chain is built from TRBV7-2 and TRBJ1-1; weak D call: TRBD1 (5 bases). V lost 1 base to trimming and J lost 4 bases, with 13 bases between them. The CDR3 runs to 15 residues. Germline V gene data show CDR1 as SGHTA and CDR2 as FQGNSA. The CDR3 here is CASSLGGASGTEAFF. The CDR3 DNA sequence: TGTGCCAGCAGCTTAGGAGGGGCTAGCGGCACTGAAGCTTTCTTT. Together with reference TRBV7-2 and TRBJ1-1, the CDR3 gives the full variable domain: GAGVSQSPSNKVTEKGKDVELRCDPISGHTALYWYRQSLGQGLEFLIYFQGNSAPDKSGLPSDRFSAERTGGSVSTLTIQRTQQEDSAVYLCASSLGGASGTEAFFGQGTRLTVV.

The chain joins TRBV5-1 to TRBJ2-3, with TRBD2 matching over 9 bases. V lost 1 base and J lost 0; bases outside the gene matches: 12. The CDR3 runs to 19 residues. Germline CDR1 reads SGHRS; CDR2 reads YFSETQ. CDR3 nucleotide sequence: TGCGCCAGCAGCTTGTGGCCTAGCGGGATAGTAGTTAGCACAGATACGCAGTATTTT. It codes for CASSLWPSGIVVSTDTQYF.

The sample holds a few counts of this clone. This chain uses TRBV3-1 (or the pseudogene TRBV3-2) with TRBJ1-5, with D tentatively TRBD1 (5 bases). The CDR3 has 15 residues. The germline gives CDR1 LGHDT, CDR2 YNNKEL (reference sequence). Trimming took 1 base from V and 7 from J, leaving 14 bases between them. The CDR3 sequence is CASSQALAGHQPQHF. The CDR3 DNA is TGTGCCAGCAGCCAAGCCCTCGCAGGGCACCAGCCCCAGCATTTT.

This chain connects TRBV7-8 to TRBJ2-7; no clear D gene. The CDR3 spans 12 residues. The V gene's germline CDR1 is SGHVS and CDR2 FQNEAQ. V lost 5 bases, J lost 1 base, and 6 bases lay in between. The CDR3 sequence is CASSLQSYEQYF. The CDR3 DNA reads TGTGCCAGCAGCCTCCAGTCCTACGAGCAGTACTTC. The full variable domain, in which reference TRBV7-8 and TRBJ2-7 provide the parts outside the CDR3, is GAGVSQSPRYKVAKRGQDVALRCDPISGHVSLFWYQQALGQGPEFLTYFQNEAQLDKSGLPSDRFFAERPEGSVSTLKIQRTQQEDSAVYLCASSLQSYEQYFGPGTRLTVT.

V and J are TRBV2 and TRBJ2-5, with 13 bases that match TRBD2. Germline V gene lookup returns CDR1 SNHLY and CDR2 FYNNEI. This CDR3 comprises 16 residues. Trimming took 4 bases from V and 2 from J; bases not matched to a gene: 4. The CDR3 is CASSGQGLAGQETQYF. The CDR3 nucleotides are TGTGCCAGCAGTGGACAGGGACTAGCGGGGCAAGAGACCCAGTACTTC. Variable domain in full (rest from reference TRBV2 and TRBJ2-5): EPEVTQTPSHQVTQMGQEVILRCVPISNHLYFYWYRQILGQKVEFLVSFYNNEISEKSEIFDDQFSVERPDGSNFTLKIRSTKLEDSAMYFCASSGQGLAGQETQYFGPGTRLLVL.

The chain is built from TRBV24-1 and TRBJ2-1; D might be TRBD2 (6 bases). The V gene lost 10 bases and the J gene lost 4 bases, with 13 bases spanning the gap. The CDR3 is 13 residues long. Germline lookup yields CDR1 KGHDR and CDR2 SFDVKD. The CDR3 is CATRDFSYNEQFF. The CDR3 DNA sequence: TGTGCCACGAGGGACTTCTCATACAATGAGCAGTTCTTC.

This chain connects TRBV19 to TRBJ2-1; D might be TRBD1 (6 bases). Between the trimmed V and J ends, which lost 6 bases and 4 bases, there was a span of 25 bases. The CDR3 is made up of 18 amino acids. The germline V gene has CDR1 LNHDA and CDR2 SQIVND (reference sequence). The CDR3 DNA follows: TGTGCCAGTAGGGGGGCTGGACTGACACAAACCCTATACAATGAGCAGTTCTTC. Residues: CASRGAGLTQTLYNEQFF.

This clone was observed a handful of times. This chain uses TRBV12-3 or TRBV12-4 with TRBJ1-2, with D possibly being TRBD1 (5 bases). Trimming removed 5 bases from V and 4 bases from J, with 8 bases in between. This CDR3 is built from 12 residues. CDR3: CASSRGFYGYTF. The CDR3 DNA follows: TGTGCCAGCAGTAGGGGCTTCTATGGCTACACCTTC.

This CDR3 is CASSQEGAGANTEAFF. The CDR3 nucleotides read TGCGCCAGCAGCCAAGAAGGCGCAGGGGCAAACACTGAAGCTTTCTTT. This rearrangement joins TRBV4-1 to TRBJ1-1, with D perhaps matching TRBD1 (6 bases). The CDR3 sequence is 16 residues long. Germline V CDR1 and CDR2: MGHRA, YSYEKL. V was trimmed by 0 bases and J by 2 bases, leaving 13 bases between them.

This chain links TRBV5-1 with TRBJ1-1; tentative D call: TRBD1 (6 bases). CDR1 and CDR2 (germline): SGHRS, YFSETQ. The CDR3 sequence is 13 residues long. V dropped 6 bases and J dropped 3 bases, with 12 bases sitting between them. In DNA, the CDR3 is TGCGCCAGCACCCGGGACATTTACACTGAAGCTTTCTTT. Translation: CASTRDIYTEAFF.

The gene calls are TRBV5-6 and TRBJ1-2; D gene unclear. Trimming removed 2 bases at V and 4 bases at J, with 12 bases between. The CDR3 spans 14 residues. The germline gives CDR1 SGHDT, CDR2 YYEEEE. CDR3 nucleotide sequence: TGTGCCAGCAGCTTCCAGGTGGCGTTCTATGGCTACACCTTC. It translates to CASSFQVAFYGYTF.

The chain uses TRBV5-6 and TRBJ2-3; D perhaps matches TRBD2 (5 bases). CDR3 length: 15 amino acids. Trimming pared 2 bases from V and 0 bases from J, leaving 10 bases between. In germline, CDR1 is SGHDT, CDR2 YYEEEE. CDR3 protein: CASSLWTGSTDTQYF. The CDR3 DNA is TGTGCCAGCAGCTTATGGACGGGGAGCACAGATACGCAGTATTTT.

The chain combines TRBV5-1 with TRBJ1-2; the D gene is possibly TRBD1 (6 bases). The V gene's germline CDR1 is SGHRS and CDR2 YFSETQ. Trimming shortened V by 0 bases and J by 6 bases, and 6 bases separated the two germline ends. The CDR3 totals 12 residues. CDR3 sequence reads: CASSLAGDGYTF. In DNA form, the CDR3 reads TGCGCCAGCAGCTTGGCAGGGGATGGCTACACCTTC. The full variable domain, rest sourced from reference TRBV5-1 and TRBJ1-2, is KAGVTQTPRYLIKTRGQQVTLSCSPISGHRSVSWYQQTPGQGLQFLFEYFSETQRNKGNFPGRFSGRQFSNSRSEMNVSTLELGDSALYLCASSLAGDGYTFGSGTRLTVV.

V and J are TRBV23-1 and TRBJ1-2; D gene uncertain. TRBV23-1 is an ORF, with its function uncertain. V lost 4 bases to trimming and J lost 8 bases, with 17 bases between them. This CDR3 contains 14 residues. CDR3: CASSRQRTGEGYTF. Written as DNA, the CDR3 is TGCGCCAGCAGTCGTCAGCGGACTGGGGAAGGCTACACCTTC.

V and J are TRBV7-2 and TRBJ1-3; maybe TRBD1 (6 bases). The CDR3 is 15 residues long. Germline V gene data show CDR1 as SGHTA and CDR2 as FQGNSA. V lost 5 bases, J lost 2 bases, and 13 bases lay in between. The CDR3, as DNA: TGTGCCAGCAGCCCACAGGGCCTTGCTGGAAACACCATATATTTT. Translated, it gives CASSPQGLAGNTIYF.

The CDR3 DNA sequence: TGTGCCAGCAGCCCGCGGTGGCGCGAGCAGTACTTC. It encodes CASSPRWREQYF. The chain couples TRBV7-9 to TRBJ2-7; no reliable D call. Germline V gene sequence: CDR1 SEHNR, CDR2 FQNEAQ (reference sequence). Trimming pared 5 bases from V and 6 bases from J, leaving 11 bases between. The CDR3 contains 12 residues.